A selection of T cell receptor beta chains follows, all from one sample in a study of blood T cell repertoires in COVID-19. TCRdb keeps only in-frame clones here, not all; method: immunoSEQ multiplex PCR. Seen here are about 340,000 clones, 70% to 90% observed once, and the top ten hold less than 9%. Sequenced input: peripheral blood. The receptors shown here come from a woman aged 55 to 70 with COVID-19, enrolled during active disease. The CDR3 runs from the conserved cysteine through the conserved F or W.

v_gene	CDR3aa
TRBV6-4	CASSDPGVKADSSYNSPLHF
TRBV27	CASSLGDRGYGYTF
TRBV11-3	CASSFKSGNTIYF
TRBV5-1	CASSLAGRVAGNTIYF
TRBV5-5	CASSLLWTVEAFF
TRBV24-1	CATSLEDKSSYNEQFF
TRBV2	CASSGRIGGADQPQHF
TRBV23-1	CASSTGGKAFF
TRBV5-1	CASSLVGGGPYNSPLHF
TRBV11-1	CASSRDVLGGYNEQFF
TRBV11-3	CASSLGALYGYTF
TRBV3-1/TRBV3-2	CASSRDRVSYNEQFF
TRBV28	CASSLYGTGFPDTQYF
TRBV19	CASTTGLAGGTRTDTQYF
TRBV19	CASSIVRGSNYGYTF
TRBV25-1	CASSEASPSSGTQYF
TRBV6-5	CASTPQGREGYTF
TRBV5-1	CASSLGTPRDTQYF
TRBV5-1	CASSLGQATDTQYF
TRBV6-2/TRBV6-3	CASSGLRGLVETQYF
TRBV11-2	CASSFGTASNEKLFF
TRBV5-4	CASSPLGMAQGNEQFF
TRBV5-1	CASSLGLAGAYEQYF
TRBV12-3/TRBV12-4	CASPCYGYTF
TRBV19	CASSIWRDSEGSYEQYF
TRBV9	CASSPTPTSNQPQHF
TRBV11-3	CASSRAGTLPPQQFF
TRBV11-3	CASSLAGTGAYEQYF
TRBV2	CAVQNDGVNYGYTF
TRBV10-3	CAISDIRTGASSGANVLTF
TRBV9	CASSVDQAGETLYEQYF
TRBV11-2	CASSLSRGSDTQYF
TRBV18	CASSPNRGWAGELFF
TRBV5-4	CASSLARGALNEQYF
TRBV5-1	CASSLANVQGVTEAFF
TRBV19	CASSVLEGLADEQFF
TRBV14	CASSLGTGGYEQYF
TRBV19	CASRRVGSLGHSPLNQPQHF
TRBV6-6	CASSPPGLEPQHF
TRBV2	CASTSSVGGETQYF
TRBV7-7	CASSLRQGARETQYF
TRBV6-6	CASSYGTGILNTEAFF
TRBV2	CARSRTQYF
TRBV19	CASQGAGSNQPQHF
TRBV2	CAVPITGVNEQFF
TRBV13	CASSLGAGNQPQHF
TRBV28	CASRKVGTGVYEQYF